Listed below are T cell receptor beta chains from one sample, sequenced in a study of blood T cell repertoires in COVID-19. Measured with immunoSEQ multiplex PCR; TCRdb has only the in-frame clones, and not every one. The sample consists of 150,000 to 200,000 clones, 84% of them appearing once. The sequencing sample was made of PBMCs or T cells enriched from blood (not recorded which). These receptor sequences come from a man between 50 and 59 years old who had recovered from COVID-19. Both conserved end residues are part of each CDR3.

V gene,CDR3 length,J gene,CDR3 protein
TRBV11-2,15,TRBJ2-5,CASSKQGARLETQYF
TRBV10-2,15,TRBJ1-3,CASSEDRSSGNTIYF
TRBV3-1/TRBV3-2,16,TRBJ1-2,CASSQGYRQGDYGYTF
TRBV4-1,16,TRBJ1-5,CASSHAGGGGNQPQHF
TRBV7-8,15,TRBJ1-4,CASSLVWATNEKLFF
TRBV12-5,16,TRBJ2-1,CASGPLAGAAGNEQFF
TRBV3-1/TRBV3-2,14,TRBJ2-1,CASSPRGRYNEQFF
TRBV24-1,12,TRBJ2-7,CATSDLTDEQYF
TRBV11-2,17,TRBJ2-7,CASSLVWRGASSYEQYF
TRBV7-9,15,TRBJ1-6,CASSLGSRNNSPLHF
TRBV10-3,14,TRBJ1-6,CAISTGQNNSPLHF
TRBV15,16,TRBJ1-3,CATSSGKGKAGNTIYF
TRBV6-4,15,TRBJ1-2,CASSSGGGTGTGYTF
TRBV6-6,15,TRBJ1-4,CASSHRTVPNEKLFF
TRBV6-5,14,TRBJ2-3,CASSRGLGADTQYF
TRBV5-1,15,TRBJ1-2,CASSLGDRQAGGYTF
TRBV5-1,15,TRBJ2-7,CASSLGDTDAYEQYF
TRBV29-1,14,TRBJ1-1,CSVEDSALNTEAFF
TRBV11-2,16,TRBJ1-1,CASSFGQGPRNTEAFF
TRBV5-8,12,TRBJ1-1,CASSGVSDVAFF
TRBV19,17,TRBJ1-1,CASRETDRTVLNTEAFF
TRBV5-1,12,TRBJ2-1,CASRQGSNEQFF
TRBV6-1,13,TRBJ2-7,CASSRTGSYEQYF
TRBV6-2/TRBV6-3,16,TRBJ1-5,CASSPTGQGMNQPQHF
TRBV19,15,TRBJ2-5,CASSTGQGSRETQYF
TRBV28,11,TRBJ1-4,CASSLAEKLFF
TRBV2,14,TRBJ1-1,CASSSTGLRTEAFF
TRBV5-1,14,TRBJ1-3,CASSLGQSGNTIYF
TRBV6-1,11,TRBJ2-1,CASSEVNEQFF